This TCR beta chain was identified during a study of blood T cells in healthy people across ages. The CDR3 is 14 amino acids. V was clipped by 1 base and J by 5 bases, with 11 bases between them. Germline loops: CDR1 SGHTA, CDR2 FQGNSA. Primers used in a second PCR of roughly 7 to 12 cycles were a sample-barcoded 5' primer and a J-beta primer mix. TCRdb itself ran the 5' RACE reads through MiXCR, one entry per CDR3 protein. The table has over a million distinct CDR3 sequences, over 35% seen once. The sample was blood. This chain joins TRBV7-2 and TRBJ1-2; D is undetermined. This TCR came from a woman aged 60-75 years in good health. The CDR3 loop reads CASSLGASGYGYTF. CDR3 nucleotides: TGTGCCAGCAGCTTAGGTGCCAGTGGATATGGCTACACCTTC. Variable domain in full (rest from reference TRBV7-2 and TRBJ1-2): GAGVSQSPSNKVTEKGKDVELRCDPISGHTALYWYRQSLGQGLEFLIYFQGNSAPDKSGLPSDRFSAERTGGSVSTLTIQRTQQEDSAVYLCASSLGASGYGYTFGSGTRLTVV.